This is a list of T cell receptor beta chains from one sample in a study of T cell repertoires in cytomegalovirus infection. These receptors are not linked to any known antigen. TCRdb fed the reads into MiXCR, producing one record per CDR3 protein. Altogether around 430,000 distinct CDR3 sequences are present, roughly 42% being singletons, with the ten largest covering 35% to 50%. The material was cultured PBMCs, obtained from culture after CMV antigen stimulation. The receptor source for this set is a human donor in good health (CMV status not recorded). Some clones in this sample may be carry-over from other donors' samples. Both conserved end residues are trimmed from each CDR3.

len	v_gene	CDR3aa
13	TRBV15	ATSRDTLIKLGYT
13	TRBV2	ASRTRGTSYNEQF
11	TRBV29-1	SVGNQPTYGYT
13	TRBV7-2	ASGLAGGSTDTQY
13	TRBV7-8	ASSLSVSTTGTQY
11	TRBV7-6	ASSLGVGTEAF
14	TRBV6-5	ASSYFRGRPNNEQF
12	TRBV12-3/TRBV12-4	ASSRDYSAGELF
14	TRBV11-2	TSSSVPRGGGSPLH
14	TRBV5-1	ASSQWTGGTTDTQY
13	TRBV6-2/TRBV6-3	ASRRQGGGNQPQH
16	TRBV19	ATFPGTGRLSGANVLT
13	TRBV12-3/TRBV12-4	ASSLQGSGEPEAF
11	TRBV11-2	ASSSHMNTEAF
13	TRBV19	ASSYRDNPSYEQY
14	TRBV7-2	ASSLGLQASTDTQY
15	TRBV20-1	SARDGATSGGSDTQY
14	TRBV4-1	ASSRRTSGGNNEQF
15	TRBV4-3	ASSQSSRRSSYNEQF
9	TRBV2	ASKTSREQY
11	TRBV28	ASSGLADSPLH
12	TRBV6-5	ASSYGGTGQPQH
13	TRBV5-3	ASSLGLAGEGEQF
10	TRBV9	ASSTKDNEQF
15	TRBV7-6	ASSQSQDPQAHYEQY
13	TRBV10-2	ASSETGFANYGYT
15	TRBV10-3	AIRNGTLGCPQETQY
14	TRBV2	ASSQRGGTDLRGYT
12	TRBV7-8	ASSKAPGPTEAF
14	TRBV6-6	ASSRIAGDLTDTQY
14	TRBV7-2	ASSSGQGTRAGELF
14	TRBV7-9	ASNGLAGGSYNEQF